This record concerns one TCR beta chain sequence. Trimming took 0 bases from V and 5 from J; bases not matched to a gene: 17. Germline V lookup: CDR1 KGHDR, CDR2 SFDVKD. The CDR3 runs to 20 residues. Original methodology: Nucleated cell counts were estimated from reference gene primer amplification. Here immunoSEQ multiplex PCR was the method, and the copy in TCRdb shows in-frame clones only, minus some. V, J and clone size were drawn from that table, and D and trimming were deduced from the DNA. The table lists 80,000 to 130,000 clones, 88% of them singletons, with under 7% in the top ten. The sample belongs to a study of blood T cell repertoires in COVID-19. Study in general: Both acute and convalescent COVID-19 samples were obtained from the United States, Italy and Spain. PBMCs, B-cell-depleted T cells, or T cells provided the cDNA or gDNA that made up the material.

The source of this sequence is a woman in her sixties or seventies with acute or convalescent COVID-19. The sample consisted of peripheral blood. The chain links TRBV24-1 to TRBJ1-5; 8 nucleotides match TRBD1. Here the CDR3 DNA reads TGTGCCACCAGTGATTTGCAAGGGGCCCTGACAGGGGAGAGAGATCAGCCCCAGCATTTT. This codes for CATSDLQGALTGERDQPQHF.